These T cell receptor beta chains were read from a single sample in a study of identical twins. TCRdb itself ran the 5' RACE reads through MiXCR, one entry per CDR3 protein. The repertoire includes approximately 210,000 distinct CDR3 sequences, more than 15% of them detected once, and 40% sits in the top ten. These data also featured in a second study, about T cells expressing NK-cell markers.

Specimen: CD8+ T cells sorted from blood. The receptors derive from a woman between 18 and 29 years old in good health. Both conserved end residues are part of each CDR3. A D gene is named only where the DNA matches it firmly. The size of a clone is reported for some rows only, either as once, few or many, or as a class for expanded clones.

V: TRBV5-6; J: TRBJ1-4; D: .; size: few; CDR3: CASSEGPTSNEKLFF; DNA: TGTGCCAGCAGCGAGGGACCGACCTCTAATGAAAAACTGTTTTTT
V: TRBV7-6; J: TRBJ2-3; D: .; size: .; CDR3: CASSLKVGSTDTQYF; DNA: TGTGCCAGCAGCTTAAAGGTGGGGAGCACAGATACGCAGTATTTT
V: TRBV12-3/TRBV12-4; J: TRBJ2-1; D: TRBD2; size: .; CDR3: CASSSRILAGGRNEQFF; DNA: TGTGCCAGCAGTTCCCGGATACTAGCGGGGGGGCGTAATGAGCAGTTCTTC
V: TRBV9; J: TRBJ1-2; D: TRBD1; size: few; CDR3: CASSDDRGGYGYTF; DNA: TGCGCCAGCAGCGACGACAGGGGCGGGTATGGCTACACCTTC
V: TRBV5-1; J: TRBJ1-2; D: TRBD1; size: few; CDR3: CASSGTGGAYGYTF; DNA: TGCGCCAGCAGCGGGACAGGGGGCGCCTATGGCTACACCTTC
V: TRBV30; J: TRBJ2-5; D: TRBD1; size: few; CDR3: CAWNPGTGKETQYF; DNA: TGTGCCTGGAACCCCGGGACAGGGAAAGAGACCCAGTACTTC
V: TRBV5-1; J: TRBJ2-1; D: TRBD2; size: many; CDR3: CASSSGTSFNEQFF; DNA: TGCGCCAGCAGCTCCGGGACTAGTTTCAATGAGCAGTTCTTC
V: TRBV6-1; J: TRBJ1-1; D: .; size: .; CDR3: CASPAWGENTEAFF; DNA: TGTGCCAGCCCAGCGTGGGGGGAGAACACTGAAGCTTTCTTT
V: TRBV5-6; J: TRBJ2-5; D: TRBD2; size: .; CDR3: CASSLAVLAGASHQETQYF; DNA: TGTGCCAGCAGCTTGGCCGTGCTAGCGGGAGCAAGCCATCAAGAGACCCAGTACTTC
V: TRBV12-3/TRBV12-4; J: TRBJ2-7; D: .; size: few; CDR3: CASSFEGTEQYF; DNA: TGTGCCAGCAGTTTTGAGGGGACCGAGCAGTACTTC
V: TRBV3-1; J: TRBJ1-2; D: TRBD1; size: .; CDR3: CASSRQGTNYGYTF; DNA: TGTGCCAGCAGCCGACAGGGGACTAACTATGGCTACACCTTC
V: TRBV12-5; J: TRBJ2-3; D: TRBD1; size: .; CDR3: CASGLLTGGVSNTQYF; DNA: TGTGCTAGTGGTTTGCTTACAGGGGGCGTTTCAAATACGCAGTATTTT
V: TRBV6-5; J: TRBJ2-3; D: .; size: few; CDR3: CASSYSRGDSSTDTQYF; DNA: TGTGCCAGCAGTTACTCAAGGGGGGACTCTAGCACAGATACGCAGTATTTT
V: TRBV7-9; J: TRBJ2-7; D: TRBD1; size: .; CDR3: CASSSSTGTGYYEQYF; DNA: TGTGCCAGCAGCTCAAGCACCGGGACAGGATACTACGAGCAGTACTTC
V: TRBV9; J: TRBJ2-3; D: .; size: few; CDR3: CASSVDGRPDTQYF; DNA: TGTGCCAGCAGCGTAGACGGGCGCCCAGATACGCAGTATTTT
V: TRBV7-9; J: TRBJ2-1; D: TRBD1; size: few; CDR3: CASSPDRGHLDEQFF; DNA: TGTGCCAGCAGCCCCGACAGGGGGCATTTGGATGAGCAGTTCTTC
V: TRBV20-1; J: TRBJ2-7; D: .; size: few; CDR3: CSARVTPVEQYF; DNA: TGCAGTGCTAGAGTTACGCCGGTCGAGCAGTACTTC
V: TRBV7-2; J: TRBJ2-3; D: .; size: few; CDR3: CASSLVRRQEDTQYF; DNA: TGTGCCAGCAGCTTAGTTAGGCGGCAGGAAGATACGCAGTATTTT